The source of this T cell receptor (beta chain) is a study of T cells in Graves' hyperthyroidism and ophthalmopathy. Overall study results and limits: Ophthalmopathy cases were set apart from stable hyperthyroidism by a 13 V-J model.

The ends were cut back, 4 bases at V and 6 bases at J, with 8 bases in the middle. There are 12 residues in the CDR3. CDR1 and CDR2 from the germline V gene are MDHEN and SYDVKM. From RNA transcripts, TCR beta CDR3 regions were amplified. TCR CDR3 underwent first-round RT-PCR with the HTBI primer set. MiXCR, run by TCRdb on the multiplex PCR reads, gives a single entry per CDR3 protein. The sample holds 380,000 or so distinct CDR3 sequences, around 14% seen once. This clonotype was seen at least ten times. Antigen: not known. The TCR was taken from a woman aged 25 to 39 with Graves' hyperthyroidism. The chain combines TRBV28 with TRBJ2-3; no definite D call. The sequencing sample was made of blood. DNA of the CDR3: TGTGCCAGCAGTTCAGTAGCTGATACGCAGTATTTT. Its translation: CASSSVADTQYF. Using reference TRBV28 and TRBJ2-3 for the parts outside the CDR3, the full variable domain is DVKVTQSSRYLVKRTGEKVFLECVQDMDHENMFWYRQDPGLGLRLIYFSYDVKMKEKGDIPEGYSVSREKKERFSLILESASTNQTSMYLCASSSVADTQYFGPGTRLTVL.